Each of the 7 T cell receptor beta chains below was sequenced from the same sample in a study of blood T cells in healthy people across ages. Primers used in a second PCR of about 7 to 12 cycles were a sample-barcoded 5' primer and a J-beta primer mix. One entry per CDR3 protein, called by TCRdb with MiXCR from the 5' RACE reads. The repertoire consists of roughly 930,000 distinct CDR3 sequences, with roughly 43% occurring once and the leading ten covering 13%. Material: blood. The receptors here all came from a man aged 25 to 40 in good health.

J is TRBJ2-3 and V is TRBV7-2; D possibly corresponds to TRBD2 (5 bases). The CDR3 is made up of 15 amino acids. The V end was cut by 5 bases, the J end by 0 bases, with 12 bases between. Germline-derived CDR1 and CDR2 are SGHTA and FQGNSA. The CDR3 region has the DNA TGTGCCAGCAGCCCGCTACTAGGGAGCACAGATACGCAGTATTTT. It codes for CASSPLLGSTDTQYF.

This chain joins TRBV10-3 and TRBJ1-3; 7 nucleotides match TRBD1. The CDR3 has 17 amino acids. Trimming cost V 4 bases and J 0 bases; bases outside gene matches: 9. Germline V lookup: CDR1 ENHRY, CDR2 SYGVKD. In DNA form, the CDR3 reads TGTGCCATCAGTGCACGACAGGGAGGAACCTCTGGAAACACCATATATTTT. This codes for CAISARQGGTSGNTIYF.

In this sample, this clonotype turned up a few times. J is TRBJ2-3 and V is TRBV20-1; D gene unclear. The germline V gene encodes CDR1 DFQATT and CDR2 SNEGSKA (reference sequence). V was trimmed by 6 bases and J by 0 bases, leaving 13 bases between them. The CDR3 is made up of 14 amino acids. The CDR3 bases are TGCAGTGCGTCATCGGACGGAAGCACAGATACGCAGTATTTT. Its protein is CSASSDGSTDTQYF.

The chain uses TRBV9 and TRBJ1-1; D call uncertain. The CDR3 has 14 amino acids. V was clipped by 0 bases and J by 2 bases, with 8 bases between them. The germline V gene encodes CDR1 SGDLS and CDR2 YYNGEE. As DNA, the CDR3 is TGTGCCAGCAGCGTAGTTGCCGAAAACACTGAAGCTTTCTTT. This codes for CASSVVAENTEAFF.

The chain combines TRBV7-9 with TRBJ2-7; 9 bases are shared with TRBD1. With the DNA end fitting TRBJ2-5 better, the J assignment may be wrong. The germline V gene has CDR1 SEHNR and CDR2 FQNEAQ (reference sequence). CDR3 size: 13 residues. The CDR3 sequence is CASSGQGQGTQYF. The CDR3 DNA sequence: TGTGCCAGCAGCGGACAGGGGCAGGGGACCCAGTACTTC.

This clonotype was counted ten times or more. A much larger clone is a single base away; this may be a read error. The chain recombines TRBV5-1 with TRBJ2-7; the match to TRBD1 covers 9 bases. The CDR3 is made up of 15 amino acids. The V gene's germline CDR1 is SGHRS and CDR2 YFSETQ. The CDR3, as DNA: TGTGCCAGCAGTTTGACCGGGACAGGGCCCTACGAGCAGTACTTC. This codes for CASSLTGTGPYEQYF.

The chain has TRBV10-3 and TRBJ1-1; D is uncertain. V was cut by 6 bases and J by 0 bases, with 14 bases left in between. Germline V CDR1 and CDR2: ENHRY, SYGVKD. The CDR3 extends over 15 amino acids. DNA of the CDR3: TGTGCCATCAGGGATACAGTTCAGATGAACACTGAAGCTTTCTTT. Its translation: CAIRDTVQMNTEAFF.